The present T cell receptor beta chain was sequenced within a study of T cell repertoires in cytomegalovirus infection. Across the whole study: Public TCR beta signatures were indicative of both CMV infection and a matching HLA type.

TCRdb analysed the reads with MiXCR anew, one entry per CDR3 protein. The sample shows some 300,000 distinct CDR3 sequences, roughly 15% of them seen only once. The V end lost 2 bases, the J end lost 1 base, and 7 bases lay between the germline ends. Germline CDR1 reads LGHNA; CDR2 reads YNFKEQ. The CDR3 runs 14 residues. The receptor comes from a human donor in good health (CMV status not recorded). Some clones in this sample may be carry-over from other donors' samples. The V and J genes are TRBV4-2 and TRBJ2-3; D gene unclear. Sample: PBMCs. CDR3 loop: CASSQTGGTDTQYF. CDR3 coding DNA: TGTGCCAGCAGCCAAACTGGGGGCACAGATACGCAGTATTTT.